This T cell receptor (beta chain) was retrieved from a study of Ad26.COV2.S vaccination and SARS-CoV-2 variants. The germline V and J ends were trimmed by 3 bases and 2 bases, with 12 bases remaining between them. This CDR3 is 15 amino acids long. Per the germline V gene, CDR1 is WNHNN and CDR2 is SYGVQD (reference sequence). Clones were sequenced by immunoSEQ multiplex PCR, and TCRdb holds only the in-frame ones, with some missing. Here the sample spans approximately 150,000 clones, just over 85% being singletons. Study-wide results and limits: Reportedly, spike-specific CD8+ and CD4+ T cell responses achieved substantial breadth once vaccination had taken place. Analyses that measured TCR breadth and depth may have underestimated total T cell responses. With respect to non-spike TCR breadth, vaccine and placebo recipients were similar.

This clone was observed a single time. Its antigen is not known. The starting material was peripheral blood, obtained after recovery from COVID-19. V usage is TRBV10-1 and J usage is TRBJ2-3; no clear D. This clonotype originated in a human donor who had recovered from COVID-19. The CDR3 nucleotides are TGCGCCAGCAGTGACCCCAACAGCTTCACAGATACGCAGTATTTT. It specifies CASSDPNSFTDTQYF.